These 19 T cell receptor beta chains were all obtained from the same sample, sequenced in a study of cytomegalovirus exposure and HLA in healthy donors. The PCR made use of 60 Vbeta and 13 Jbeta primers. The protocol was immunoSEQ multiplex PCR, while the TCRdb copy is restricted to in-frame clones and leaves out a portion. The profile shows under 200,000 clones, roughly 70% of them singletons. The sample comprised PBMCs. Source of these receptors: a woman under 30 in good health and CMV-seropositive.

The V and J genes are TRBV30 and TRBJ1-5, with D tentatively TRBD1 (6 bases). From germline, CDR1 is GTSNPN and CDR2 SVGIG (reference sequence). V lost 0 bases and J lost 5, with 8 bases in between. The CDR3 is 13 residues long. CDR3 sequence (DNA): TGTGCCTGGAGTGTAAACAGGGATCAGCCCCAGCATTTT. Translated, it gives CAWSVNRDQPQHF.

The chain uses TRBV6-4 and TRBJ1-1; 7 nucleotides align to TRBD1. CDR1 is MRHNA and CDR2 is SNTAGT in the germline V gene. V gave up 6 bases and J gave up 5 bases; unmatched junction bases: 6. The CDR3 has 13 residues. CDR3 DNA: TGTGCCAGCAGCGGACAGGTCGGAACTGAAGCTTTCTTT. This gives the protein CASSGQVGTEAFF.

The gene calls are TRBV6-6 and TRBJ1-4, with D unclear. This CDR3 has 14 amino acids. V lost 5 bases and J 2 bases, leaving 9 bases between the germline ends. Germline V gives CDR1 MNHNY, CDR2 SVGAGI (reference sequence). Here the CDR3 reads CASSLTFTNEKLFF. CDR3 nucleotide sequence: TGTGCCAGCAGTCTCACATTCACTAATGAAAAACTGTTTTTT.

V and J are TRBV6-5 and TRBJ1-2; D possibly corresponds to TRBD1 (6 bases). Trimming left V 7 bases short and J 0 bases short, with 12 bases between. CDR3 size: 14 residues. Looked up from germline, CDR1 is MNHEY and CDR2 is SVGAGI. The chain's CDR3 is CASTRGQANYGYTF. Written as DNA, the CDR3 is TGTGCCAGCACCAGGGGCCAAGCTAACTATGGCTACACCTTC.

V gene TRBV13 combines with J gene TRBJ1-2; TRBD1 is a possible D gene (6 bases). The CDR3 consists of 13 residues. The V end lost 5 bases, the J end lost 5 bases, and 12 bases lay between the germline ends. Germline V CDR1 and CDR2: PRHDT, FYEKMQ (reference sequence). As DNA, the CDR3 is TGTGCCAGCAGCCCCCAAGGGGGATATGGCTACACCTTC. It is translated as CASSPQGGYGYTF.

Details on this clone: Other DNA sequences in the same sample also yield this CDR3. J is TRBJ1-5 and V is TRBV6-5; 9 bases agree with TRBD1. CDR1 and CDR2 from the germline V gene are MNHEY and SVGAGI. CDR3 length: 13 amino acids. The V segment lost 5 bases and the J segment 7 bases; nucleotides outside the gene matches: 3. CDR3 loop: CASSRDRDQPQHF. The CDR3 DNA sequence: TGTGCCAGCAGTCGGGACAGGGACCAGCCCCAGCATTTT.

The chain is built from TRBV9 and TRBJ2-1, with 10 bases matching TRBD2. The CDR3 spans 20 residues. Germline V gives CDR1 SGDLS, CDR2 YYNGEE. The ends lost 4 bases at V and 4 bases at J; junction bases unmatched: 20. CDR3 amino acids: CASSPELAGGPRSLYNEQFF. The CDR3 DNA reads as TGTGCCAGCAGCCCCGAATTAGCGGGGGGCCCCCGGTCTTTATACAATGAGCAGTTCTTC.

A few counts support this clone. DNA for the CDR3: TGTGCCAGCAGCTCGGGGGGTCAGCCCCAGCATTTT. It codes for CASSSGGQPQHF. This chain uses TRBV25-1 with TRBJ1-5, with D possibly being TRBD1 (5 bases). V shed 6 bases and J shed 6 bases, with 9 bases lying between them. CDR3 length equals 12 residues. Germline V gives CDR1 MGHDK, CDR2 SYGVNS.

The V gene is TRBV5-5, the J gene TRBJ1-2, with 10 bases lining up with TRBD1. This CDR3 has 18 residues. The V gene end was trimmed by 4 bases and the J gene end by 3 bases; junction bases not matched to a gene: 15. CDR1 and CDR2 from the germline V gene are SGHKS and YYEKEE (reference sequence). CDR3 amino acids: CASSTRPGTGANYYGYTF. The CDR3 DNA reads TGTGCCAGCAGCACCCGTCCCGGGACAGGGGCGAACTACTATGGCTACACCTTC.

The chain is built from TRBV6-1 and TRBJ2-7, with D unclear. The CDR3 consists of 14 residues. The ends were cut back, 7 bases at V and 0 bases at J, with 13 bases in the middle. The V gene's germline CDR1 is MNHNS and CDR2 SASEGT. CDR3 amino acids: CASIYDLSSYEQYF. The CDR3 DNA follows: TGTGCCAGCATTTATGATCTGAGCTCCTACGAGCAGTACTTC.

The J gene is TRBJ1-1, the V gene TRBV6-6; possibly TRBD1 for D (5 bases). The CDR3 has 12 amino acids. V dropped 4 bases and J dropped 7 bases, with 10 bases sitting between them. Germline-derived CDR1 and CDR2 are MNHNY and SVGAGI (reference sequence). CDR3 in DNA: TGTGCCAGCAGTTCCGGGGGTTATGAAGCTTTCTTT. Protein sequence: CASSSGGYEAFF.

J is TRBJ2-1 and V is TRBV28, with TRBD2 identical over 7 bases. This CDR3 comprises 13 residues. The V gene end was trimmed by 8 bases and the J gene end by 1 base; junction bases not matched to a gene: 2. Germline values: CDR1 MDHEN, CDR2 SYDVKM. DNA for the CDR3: TGTGCCAGCGGCGGGGGTTCCTACAATGAGCAGTTCTTC. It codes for CASGGGSYNEQFF.

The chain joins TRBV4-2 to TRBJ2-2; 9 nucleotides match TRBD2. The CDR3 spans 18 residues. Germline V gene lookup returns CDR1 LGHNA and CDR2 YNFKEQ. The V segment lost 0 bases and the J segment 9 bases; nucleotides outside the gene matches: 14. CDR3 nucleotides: TGTGCCAGCAGCCAAGAGCCCCTCGCGGGGGGGGGCCACCGGGAGCTGTTTTTT. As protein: CASSQEPLAGGGHRELFF.

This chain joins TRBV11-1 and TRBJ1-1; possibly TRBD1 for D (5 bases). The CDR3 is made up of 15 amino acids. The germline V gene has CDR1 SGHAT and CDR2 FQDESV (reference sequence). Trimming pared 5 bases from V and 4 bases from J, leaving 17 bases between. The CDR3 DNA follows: TGTGCCAGCAGCCGACAGACAACCGGGTCCACTGAAGCTTTCTTT. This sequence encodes CASSRQTTGSTEAFF.

Here the CDR3 reads CASSQDGASGYTDTQYF. CDR3 bases: TGTGCCAGCAGCCAAGATGGGGCTAGCGGTTACACAGATACGCAGTATTTT. The chain links TRBV4-2 to TRBJ2-3; 7 bases fit TRBD2. This CDR3 is built from 17 residues. Trimming removed 0 bases from V and 2 bases from J; junction bases left unmatched: 8. Looked up from germline, CDR1 is LGHNA and CDR2 is YNFKEQ.

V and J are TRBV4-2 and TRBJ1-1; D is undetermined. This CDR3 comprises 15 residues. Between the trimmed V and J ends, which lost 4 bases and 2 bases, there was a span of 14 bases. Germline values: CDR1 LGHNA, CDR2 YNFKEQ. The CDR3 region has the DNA TGTGCCAGCAGCCCCGATACCGCAGGAAACACTGAAGCTTTCTTT. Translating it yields CASSPDTAGNTEAFF.

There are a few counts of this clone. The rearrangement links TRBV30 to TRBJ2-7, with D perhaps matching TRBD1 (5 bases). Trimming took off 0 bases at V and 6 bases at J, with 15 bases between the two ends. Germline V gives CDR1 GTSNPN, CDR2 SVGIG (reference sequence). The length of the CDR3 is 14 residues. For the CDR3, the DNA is TGTGCCTGGAGTGTATGTACAGGCCCCTGCGAGCAGTACTTC. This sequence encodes CAWSVCTGPCEQYF.

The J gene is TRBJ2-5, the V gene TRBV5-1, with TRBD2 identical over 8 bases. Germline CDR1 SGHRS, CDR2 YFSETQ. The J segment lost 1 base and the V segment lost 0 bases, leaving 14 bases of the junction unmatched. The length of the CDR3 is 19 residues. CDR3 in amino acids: CASSLGLAGGSGPQETQYF. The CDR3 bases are TGCGCCAGCAGCTTGGGTCTAGCGGGCGGCTCCGGGCCCCAAGAGACCCAGTACTTC.

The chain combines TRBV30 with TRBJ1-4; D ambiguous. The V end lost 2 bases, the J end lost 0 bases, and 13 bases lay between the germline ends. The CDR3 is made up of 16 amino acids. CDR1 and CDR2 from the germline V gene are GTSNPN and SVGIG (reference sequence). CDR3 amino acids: CAWSSIGGPTNEKLFF. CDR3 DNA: TGTGCCTGGAGTTCCATCGGAGGACCAACTAATGAAAAACTGTTTTTT. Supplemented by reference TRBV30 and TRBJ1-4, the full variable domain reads SQTIHQWPATLVQPVGSPLSLECTVEGTSNPNLYWYRQAAGRGLQLLFYSVGIGQISSEVPQNLSASRPQDRQFILSSKKLLLSDSGFYLCAWSSIGGPTNEKLFFGSGTQLSVL.